The clone carrying this T cell receptor beta chain was seen a few times. The antigen remains unidentified. The V end was cut by 5 bases, the J end by 0 bases, with 17 bases between. CDR3 length equals 16 residues. Per germline, CDR1 SEHNR and CDR2 FQNEAQ (reference sequence). Prepared libraries of TCR beta cDNA carried unique molecular identifiers. There were roughly 0.85 to 11 million T cells, and roughly 0.5 million cDNA molecules came from them. TCRdb ran MiXCR on the PCR reads and lists one entry per CDR3 protein. In the table there are roughly 410,000 distinct CDR3 sequences, less than 40% of which are singletons. The data derive from a study of post-analysis software for immune sequencing data. Study-level information: Relapsing-remitting, secondary progressive and progressive-relapsing courses of multiple sclerosis were included. Findings and limits, study-wide: The F measure placed samples prepared in the same batch into strongly shared clusters. There was significantly lower normalized Chao1 diversity in multiple sclerosis patients than in controls. In patients, about five TRBV segments were more frequent than in controls, with TRBV5-6, TRBV5-1 and TRBV20-1 among them.

The receptor was derived from a girl aged 5-17 years with multiple sclerosis. The chain employs TRBV7-9 and TRBJ2-7; a weak D match, TRBD2 (7 bases). Sequenced input: blood. The CDR3 loop is CASSPGGGATSYEQYF. CDR3 coding DNA: TGTGCCAGCAGCCCCGGTGGGGGGGCCACCTCCTACGAGCAGTACTTC.